Below, 2 T cell receptor beta chains from the same sample are listed, as sequenced in a study of cytomegalovirus exposure and HLA in healthy donors. 13 Jbeta primers and 60 Vbeta primers were used for the PCR. Using immunoSEQ multiplex PCR, the repertoire was profiled, and TCRdb retains in-frame clones only, with some absent. The table records around 200,000 clones, roughly four fifths of them present only once. The sample comprised PBMCs. The origin of the receptors is a man aged 50 to 59 in good health and CMV-seronegative.

This clone was detected once. This chain uses TRBV6-5 with TRBJ1-1; 8 nucleotides match TRBD1. The germline V gene encodes CDR1 MNHEY and CDR2 SVGAGI. This CDR3 has 14 residues. V gave up 6 bases and J gave up 3 bases; unmatched junction bases: 6. CDR3 amino acids: CASREDRVDTEAFF. CDR3 nucleotides: TGTGCCAGCAGGGAGGACAGGGTAGACACTGAAGCTTTCTTT.

The gene calls are TRBV4-3 and TRBJ2-1; 9 bases align to TRBD2. The CDR3 is made up of 15 amino acids. Germline V gives CDR1 LGHNA, CDR2 YSLEER. Trimming removed 4 bases from V and 8 bases from J; junction bases left unmatched: 9. The CDR3 is CASSPIAGEGYEQFF. CDR3 DNA: TGCGCCAGCAGCCCCATAGCGGGAGAAGGTTATGAGCAGTTCTTC.